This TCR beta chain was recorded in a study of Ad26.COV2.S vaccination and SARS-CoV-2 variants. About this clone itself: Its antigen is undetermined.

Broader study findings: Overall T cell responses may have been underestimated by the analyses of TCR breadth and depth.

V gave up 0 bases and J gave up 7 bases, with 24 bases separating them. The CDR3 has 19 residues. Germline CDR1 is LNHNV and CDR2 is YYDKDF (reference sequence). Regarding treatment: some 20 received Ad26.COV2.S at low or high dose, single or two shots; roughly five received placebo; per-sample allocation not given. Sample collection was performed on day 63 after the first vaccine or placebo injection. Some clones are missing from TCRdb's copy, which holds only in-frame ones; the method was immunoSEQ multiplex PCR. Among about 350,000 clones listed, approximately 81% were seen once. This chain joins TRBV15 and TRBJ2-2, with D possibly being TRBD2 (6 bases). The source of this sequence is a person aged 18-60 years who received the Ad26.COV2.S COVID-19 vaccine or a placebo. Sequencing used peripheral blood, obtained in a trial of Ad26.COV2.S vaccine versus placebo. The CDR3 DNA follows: TGTGCCACCAGCAGAGATGCCCCGGGTGCGGGGAGGCGTGGCGGGGAGCTGTTTTTT. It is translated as CATSRDAPGAGRRGGELFF.